Reported below is one TCR beta chain. The data were taken from a study of T cell responses to AZD1222 COVID-19 vaccine. The CDR3 runs 13 residues. V lost 2 bases and J lost 7, with 7 bases in between. Germline CDR1 reads SGHRS; CDR2 reads YFSETQ. The assay was immunoSEQ multiplex PCR, and TCRdb's table has in-frame clones only and misses some. The top ten clones hold approximately 3% of a sample with roughly 93,000 clones, over 85% of them seen once. The sequencing used peripheral blood, collected on day 0 of MenACWY control vaccination. The sequence was collected from an adult in good health. The chain links TRBV5-1 to TRBJ1-6; maybe TRBD1 (5 bases). CDR3 in DNA: TGCGCCAGCAGCTTCCAGGGAAATTCACCCCTCCACTTT. Its translation: CASSFQGNSPLHF.